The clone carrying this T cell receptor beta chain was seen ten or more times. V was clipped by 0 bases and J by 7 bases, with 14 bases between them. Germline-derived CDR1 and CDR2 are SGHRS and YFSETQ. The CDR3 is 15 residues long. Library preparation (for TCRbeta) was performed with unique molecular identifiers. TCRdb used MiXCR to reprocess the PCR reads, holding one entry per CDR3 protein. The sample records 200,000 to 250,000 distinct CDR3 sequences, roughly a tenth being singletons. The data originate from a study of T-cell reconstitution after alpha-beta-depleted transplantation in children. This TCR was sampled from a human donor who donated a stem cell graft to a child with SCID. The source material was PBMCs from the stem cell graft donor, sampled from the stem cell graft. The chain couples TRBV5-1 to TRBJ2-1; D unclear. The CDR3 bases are TGCGCCAGCAGCTTGGTGGCTTACTCTGCAAATGAGCAGTTCTTC. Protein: CASSLVAYSANEQFF.